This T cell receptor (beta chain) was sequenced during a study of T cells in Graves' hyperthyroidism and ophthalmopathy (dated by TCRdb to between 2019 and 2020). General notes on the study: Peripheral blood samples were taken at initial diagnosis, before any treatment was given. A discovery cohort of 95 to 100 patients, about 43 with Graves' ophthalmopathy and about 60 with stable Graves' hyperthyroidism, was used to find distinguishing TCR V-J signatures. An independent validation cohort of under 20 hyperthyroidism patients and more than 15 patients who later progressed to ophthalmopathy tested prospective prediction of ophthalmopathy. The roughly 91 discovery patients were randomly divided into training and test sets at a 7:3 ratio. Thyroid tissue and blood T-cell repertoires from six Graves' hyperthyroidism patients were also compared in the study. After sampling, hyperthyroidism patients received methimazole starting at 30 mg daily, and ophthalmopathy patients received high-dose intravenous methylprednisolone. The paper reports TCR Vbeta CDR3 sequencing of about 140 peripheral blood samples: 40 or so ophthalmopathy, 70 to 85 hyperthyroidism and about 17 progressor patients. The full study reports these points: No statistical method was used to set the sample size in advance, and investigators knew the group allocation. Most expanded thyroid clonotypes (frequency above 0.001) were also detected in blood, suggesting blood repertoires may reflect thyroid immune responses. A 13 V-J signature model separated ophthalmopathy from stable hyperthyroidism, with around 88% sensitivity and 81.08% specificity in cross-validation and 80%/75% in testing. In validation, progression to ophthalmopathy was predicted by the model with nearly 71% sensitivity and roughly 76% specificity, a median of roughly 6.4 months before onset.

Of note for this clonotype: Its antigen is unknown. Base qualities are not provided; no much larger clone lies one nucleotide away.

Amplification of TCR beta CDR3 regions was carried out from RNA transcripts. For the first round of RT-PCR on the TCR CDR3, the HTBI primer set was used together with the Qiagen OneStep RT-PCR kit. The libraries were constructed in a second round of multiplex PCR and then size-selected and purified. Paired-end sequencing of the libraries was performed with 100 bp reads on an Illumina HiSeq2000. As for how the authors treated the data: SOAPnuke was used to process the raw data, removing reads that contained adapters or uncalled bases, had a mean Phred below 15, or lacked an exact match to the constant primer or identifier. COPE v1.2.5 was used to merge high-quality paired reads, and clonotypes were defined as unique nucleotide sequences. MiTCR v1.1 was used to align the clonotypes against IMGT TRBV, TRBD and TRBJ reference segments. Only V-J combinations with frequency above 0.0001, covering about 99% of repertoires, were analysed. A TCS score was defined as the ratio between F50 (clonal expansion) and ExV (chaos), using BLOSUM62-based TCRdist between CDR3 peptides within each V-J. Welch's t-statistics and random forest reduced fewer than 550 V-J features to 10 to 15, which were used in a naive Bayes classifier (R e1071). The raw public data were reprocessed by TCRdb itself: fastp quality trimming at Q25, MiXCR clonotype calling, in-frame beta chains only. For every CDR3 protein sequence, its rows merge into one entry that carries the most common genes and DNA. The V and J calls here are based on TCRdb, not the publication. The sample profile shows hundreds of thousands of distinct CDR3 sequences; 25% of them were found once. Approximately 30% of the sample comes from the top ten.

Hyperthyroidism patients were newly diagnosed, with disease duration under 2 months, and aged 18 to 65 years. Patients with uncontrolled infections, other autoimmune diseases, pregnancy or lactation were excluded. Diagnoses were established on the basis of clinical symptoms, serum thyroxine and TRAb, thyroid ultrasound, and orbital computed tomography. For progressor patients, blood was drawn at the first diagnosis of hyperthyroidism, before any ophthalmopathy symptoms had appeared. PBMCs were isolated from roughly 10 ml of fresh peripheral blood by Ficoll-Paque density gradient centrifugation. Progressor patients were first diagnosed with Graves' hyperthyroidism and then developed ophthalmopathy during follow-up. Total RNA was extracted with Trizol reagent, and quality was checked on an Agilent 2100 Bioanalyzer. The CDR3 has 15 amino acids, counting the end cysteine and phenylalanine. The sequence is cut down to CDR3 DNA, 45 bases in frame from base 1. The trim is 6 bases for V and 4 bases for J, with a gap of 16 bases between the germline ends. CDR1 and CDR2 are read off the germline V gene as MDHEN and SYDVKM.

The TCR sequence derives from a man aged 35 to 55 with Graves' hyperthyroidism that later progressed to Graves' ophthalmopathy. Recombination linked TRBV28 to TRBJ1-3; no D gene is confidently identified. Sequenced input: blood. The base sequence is TGTGCCAGCAGCGATCCGCCCGGGTCAGGAAACACCATATATTTT. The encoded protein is CASSDPPGSGNTIYF.